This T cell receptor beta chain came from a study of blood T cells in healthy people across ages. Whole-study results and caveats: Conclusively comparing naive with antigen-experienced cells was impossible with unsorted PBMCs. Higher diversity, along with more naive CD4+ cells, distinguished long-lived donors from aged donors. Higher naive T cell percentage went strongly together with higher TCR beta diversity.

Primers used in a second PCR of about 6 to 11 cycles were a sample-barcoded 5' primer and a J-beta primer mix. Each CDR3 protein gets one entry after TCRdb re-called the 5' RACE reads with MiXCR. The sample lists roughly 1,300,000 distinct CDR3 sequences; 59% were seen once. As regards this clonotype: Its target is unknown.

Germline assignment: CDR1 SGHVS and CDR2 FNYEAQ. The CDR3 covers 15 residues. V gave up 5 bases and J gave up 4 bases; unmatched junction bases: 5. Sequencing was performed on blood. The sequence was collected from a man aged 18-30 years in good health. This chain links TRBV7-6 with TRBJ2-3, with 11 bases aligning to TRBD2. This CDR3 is CASSQLAGVPDTQYF. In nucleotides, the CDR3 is TGTGCCAGCAGCCAACTAGCGGGAGTCCCAGATACGCAGTATTTT.